Below are 21 T cell receptor beta chains sequenced from a single sample in a study of blood T cell repertoires in COVID-19. Clones were sequenced by immunoSEQ multiplex PCR, and TCRdb holds only the in-frame ones, with some missing. The data contain some 270,000 clones, approximately 90% of them singletons. Sequencing was done on a sample of PBMCs or T cells enriched from blood (not recorded which). These receptors came from a middle-aged man who had been exposed to COVID-19.

The chain carries TRBV19 and TRBJ1-5, with TRBD1 as a possible D gene (6 bases). Looked up from germline, CDR1 is LNHDA and CDR2 is SQIVND (reference sequence). The CDR3 runs to 15 residues. V lost 6 bases, J lost 2 bases, and 14 bases lay in between. The DNA for the CDR3 is TGTGCCAGTAGCCAGGACAGAATAGGCAATCAGCCCCAGCATTTT. Translating it yields CASSQDRIGNQPQHF.

V gene TRBV28 combines with J gene TRBJ2-2, with 14 bases fitting TRBD2. Germline V gives CDR1 MDHEN, CDR2 SYDVKM. The CDR3 is 21 residues long. The junction had 12 bases not matched to a gene; V was cut back by 0 bases and J by 3 bases. The CDR3 nucleotides are TGTGCCAGCAGTTTATGGGGGACTAGCGGGAGAATTGGGAAGCACACCGGGGAGCTGTTTTTT. Amino acids: CASSLWGTSGRIGKHTGELFF.

This chain joins TRBV29-1 and TRBJ1-2; maybe TRBD1 (5 bases). Germline CDR1 SQVTM, CDR2 ANQGSEA. V was clipped by 4 bases and J by 2 bases, with 11 bases between them. The CDR3 is 13 amino acids. In DNA form, the CDR3 reads TGCAGCGTTGGAAGCCCAGGGAACTATGGCTACACCTTC. This sequence encodes CSVGSPGNYGYTF.

This clone came up once. The chain is built from TRBV27 and TRBJ1-1; 10 positions match TRBD1. The germline V gene encodes CDR1 MNHEY and CDR2 SMNVEV (reference sequence). After removal of 2 bases from V and 11 bases from J, the junction contained 14 bases not matched to a gene. The CDR3 covers 16 residues. This CDR3 is CASSLQTSGTGALAFF. CDR3 nucleotide sequence: TGTGCCAGCAGTTTACAAACCTCCGGGACAGGGGCCCTGGCTTTCTTT.

The V and J genes are TRBV9 and TRBJ2-3; 10 bases map to TRBD1. Germline V gene data show CDR1 as SGDLS and CDR2 as YYNGEE. Trimming at V came to 3 bases and at J to 2 bases, leaving 6 bases not matched to a gene. The CDR3 sequence is 16 residues long. CDR3 sequence: CASSARTGGTTDTQYF. The CDR3 DNA sequence: TGTGCCAGCAGCGCCCGGACAGGGGGGACCACAGATACGCAGTATTTT.

The chain uses TRBV2 and TRBJ1-4; TRBD1 agrees at 10 bases. J gave up 5 bases and V 10 bases, and 13 bases lay outside the gene matches. This CDR3 has 16 residues. Germline V gene sequence: CDR1 SNHLY, CDR2 FYNNEI. The CDR3 coding sequence is TGTGCCACCGCCCTTCGACAGGGGGCGTTGAATGAAAAACTGTTTTTT. Its protein is CATALRQGALNEKLFF.

The chain carries TRBV20-1 and TRBJ1-1; no clear D. CDR3 length: 12 residues. The germline V gene encodes CDR1 DFQATT and CDR2 SNEGSKA (reference sequence). V lost 3 bases and J 1 base, leaving 6 bases between the germline ends. The CDR3 DNA reads as TGCAGTGCTAGTACACCGAACACTGAAGCTTTCTTT. Protein sequence: CSASTPNTEAFF.

The chain carries TRBV11-2 and TRBJ2-3; D possibly corresponds to TRBD2 (5 bases). There are 14 residues in the CDR3. V was clipped by 2 bases and J by 3 bases, with 9 bases between them. Per germline, CDR1 SGHAT and CDR2 FQNNGV. The CDR3: CASSLSPGTDTQYF. The CDR3 DNA reads TGTGCCAGCAGCTTATCACCGGGAACAGATACGCAGTATTTT.

This chain links TRBV9 with TRBJ1-1, with D tentatively TRBD1 (6 bases). V was clipped by 0 bases and J by 8 bases, with 17 bases between them. CDR1 and CDR2 (germline): SGDLS, YYNGEE. The CDR3 is 15 residues long. The CDR3: CASSVAFSGDVEAFF. CDR3 DNA sequence: TGTGCCAGCAGCGTAGCTTTTTCAGGGGACGTCGAAGCTTTCTTT.

CDR3 amino acids: CASSGGQKNTEAFF. The CDR3 region has the DNA TGTGCCAGTAGTGGGGGACAGAAGAACACTGAAGCTTTCTTT. The gene calls are TRBV19 and TRBJ1-1, with 7 bases lining up with TRBD1. J gave up 1 base and V 5 bases, and 4 bases lay outside the gene matches. The CDR3 is 14 residues long. Germline CDR1 is LNHDA and CDR2 is SQIVND (reference sequence).

The rearrangement joins TRBV30 to TRBJ1-3; 7 nucleotides align to TRBD1. With 0 bases clipped from V and 0 bases from J, the junction kept 14 bases outside the gene matches. This CDR3 is built from 19 residues. The germline V gene has CDR1 GTSNPN and CDR2 SVGIG (reference sequence). The CDR3 nucleotides are TGTGCCTGGAGTGTACAGAGGGTCTCCACAGGGGCCTCTGGAAACACCATATATTTT. It codes for CAWSVQRVSTGASGNTIYF.

This clone was recorded once. The chain carries TRBV19 and TRBJ1-3; 11 bases line up with TRBD1. The CDR3 runs to 14 residues. J lost 3 bases, V lost 10 bases, and 5 bases had no gene match. Per germline, CDR1 LNHDA and CDR2 SQIVND (reference sequence). The CDR3 sequence is CATRTGGNGNTIYF. CDR3 in DNA: TGTGCCACCCGGACAGGGGGCAATGGAAACACCATATATTTT.

This chain joins TRBV6-2 or TRBV6-3 and TRBJ1-3, with 7 bases lining up with TRBD1. CDR3 length: 16 amino acids. Germline trimming cut 6 bases from V and 0 bases from J; bases unmatched to any gene: 8. Germline V gene data show CDR1 as MNHEY and CDR2 as SVGEGT. The CDR3 nucleotides are TGTGCCAGCAGACCTCCGGGACAGCACTCTGGAAACACCATATATTTT. Protein product: CASRPPGQHSGNTIYF.

The V and J genes are TRBV30 and TRBJ1-5, with D maybe TRBD1 (6 bases). This CDR3 is built from 14 residues. The V gene's germline CDR1 is GTSNPN and CDR2 SVGIG (reference sequence). V gave up 2 bases and J gave up 1 base, with 9 bases separating them. The CDR3 loop reads CAWSQGTSNQPQHF. Written as DNA, the CDR3 is TGTGCCTGGAGTCAGGGGACAAGCAATCAGCCCCAGCATTTT.

The V and J genes are TRBV28 and TRBJ1-2; D remains ambiguous. The CDR3 has 12 amino acids. V dropped 3 bases and J dropped 7 bases, with 9 bases sitting between them. Germline V gene sequence: CDR1 MDHEN, CDR2 SYDVKM. The CDR3 region has the DNA TGTGCCAGCAGTTTTTCGGTGGTTGGCTACACCTTC. Protein product: CASSFSVVGYTF.

In its sample, this clone was seen once. V usage is TRBV3-1 (or the pseudogene TRBV3-2) and J usage is TRBJ2-1; 11 positions agree with TRBD2. In germline, CDR1 is LGHDT, CDR2 YNNKEL (reference sequence). This CDR3 spans 15 amino acids. J was trimmed by 6 bases and V by 6 bases; bases with no gene match: 7. CDR3 bases: TGTGCCAGCAGGAGGGGACTAGCGGAGGTCAATGAGCAGTTCTTC. This gives the protein CASRRGLAEVNEQFF.

V is TRBV28 and J is TRBJ2-1, with 7 bases matching TRBD2. This CDR3 comprises 16 residues. V lost 6 bases and J lost 2; bases outside the gene matches: 10. The germline V gene encodes CDR1 MDHEN and CDR2 SYDVKM. DNA of the CDR3: TGTGCCAGCAGGATTGCTGGAGCGGGAACCTACAATGAGCAGTTCTTC. This encodes CASRIAGAGTYNEQFF.

The chain links TRBV29-1 to TRBJ1-2; TRBD1 agrees at 7 bases. With 7 bases clipped from V and 4 bases from J, the junction kept 9 bases outside the gene matches. This CDR3 has 13 amino acids. Germline V gene sequence: CDR1 SQVTM, CDR2 ANQGSEA. DNA of the CDR3: TGCAGCGCCCAGACAGGGAATCTCTATGGCTACACCTTC. Amino acids: CSAQTGNLYGYTF.

The rearrangement links TRBV27 to TRBJ2-3; 8 bases align to TRBD1. The CDR3 covers 16 residues. CDR1 MNHEY and CDR2 SMNVEV come from the germline V gene (reference sequence). J gave up 5 bases and V 2 bases, and 9 bases lay outside the gene matches. The CDR3 region is CASSLAPGGLGDTQYF. The CDR3 nucleotides are TGTGCCAGCAGTTTAGCCCCAGGGGGCCTCGGAGATACGCAGTATTTT.

The chain recombines TRBV7-2 with TRBJ2-7, with TRBD1 matching over 9 bases. Germline trimming cut 4 bases from V and 6 bases from J; bases unmatched to any gene: 13. CDR1 SGHTA and CDR2 FQGNSA come from the germline V gene. This CDR3 is built from 16 residues. In DNA form, the CDR3 reads TGTGCCAGCAGCTCTCACCCCGGGACAGGGTGGGGCGAGCAGTACTTC. Protein sequence: CASSSHPGTGWGEQYF.

The rearrangement joins TRBV11-2 to TRBJ2-6, with D possibly being TRBD1 (6 bases). Trimming pared 0 bases from V and 2 bases from J, leaving 11 bases between. The V gene's germline CDR1 is SGHAT and CDR2 FQNNGV. This CDR3 has 17 residues. CDR3 sequence reads: CASSLDTNRAGANVLTF. For the CDR3, the DNA is TGTGCCAGCAGCTTAGACACTAACAGGGCTGGGGCCAACGTCCTGACTTTC.